The 10 T cell receptor beta chains below all came from one sample that was sequenced in a study of neurological immune-mediated disorders. TCRdb re-called the 5' RACE reads with MiXCR, one entry per CDR3 protein. The repertoire includes roughly 38,000 distinct CDR3 sequences, 7% to 8% of them detected once, and about 4% sits in the top ten. The sample taken for sequencing was PBMCs. These receptor sequences come from a woman in her thirties or forties in good health.

This clonotype was detected many times. The chain links TRBV12-3 or TRBV12-4 to TRBJ2-7; D not certain. This CDR3 is built from 13 residues. Trimming removed 2 bases at V and 6 bases at J, with 11 bases between. The DNA of the CDR3 is TGTGCCAGCAGTTTAAGGGCAAACGGCGAGCAGTACGTC. Its translation: CASSLRANGEQYV.

This clonotype showed up many times. This chain joins TRBV27 and TRBJ2-2; D not certain. The CDR3 has 14 residues. Germline V gene data show CDR1 as MNHEY and CDR2 as SMNVEV (reference sequence). The V end lost 3 bases, the J end lost 1 base, and 6 bases lay between the germline ends. CDR3: CASSLSVNTGELFF. The CDR3 bases are TGTGCCAGCAGTTTGAGCGTGAACACCGGGGAGCTGTTTTTT.

This clonotype was counted ten times or more. V is TRBV20-1 and J is TRBJ1-1; TRBD1 aligns across 7 bases. Germline V lookup: CDR1 DFQATT, CDR2 SNEGSKA (reference sequence). The CDR3 runs 15 residues. V shed 2 bases and J 4 bases; nucleotides not matched to a gene: 10. The CDR3 nucleotides are TGCAGTGCTAGACCTCACACAGGGGACCCCACTGAAGCTTTCTTT. Its translation: CSARPHTGDPTEAFF.

In this sample, this clonotype turned up many times. The chain links TRBV4-2 to TRBJ2-1; a weak D match, TRBD1 (6 bases). The CDR3 spans 13 residues. Trimming took off 3 bases at V and 4 bases at J, with 7 bases between the two ends. The germline CDR1 and CDR2 sequences are LGHNA and YNFKEQ. The CDR3 loop is CASSHGQYNEQFF. For the CDR3, the DNA is TGTGCCAGCAGCCACGGACAGTACAATGAGCAGTTCTTC.

This clonotype was recorded at least ten times. This rearrangement joins TRBV6-5 to TRBJ1-5; 8 positions agree with TRBD1. V lost 2 bases and J lost 4; bases outside the gene matches: 7. The CDR3 totals 16 residues. The germline V gene has CDR1 MNHEY and CDR2 SVGAGI. The CDR3 DNA follows: TGTGCCAGCAGTTACCCTGACGGACAGGGAAATCAGCCCCAGCATTTT. It translates to CASSYPDGQGNQPQHF.

The sample holds many counts of this clonotype. The chain recombines TRBV5-1 with TRBJ1-1, with a possible D match to TRBD1 (5 bases). Germline V gene lookup returns CDR1 SGHRS and CDR2 YFSETQ. V lost 6 bases to trimming and J lost 1 base, with 13 bases between them. The CDR3 length is 14 residues. The CDR3 loop reads CASTTGRGNTEAFF. CDR3 DNA: TGCGCCAGCACAACGGGGAGGGGGAACACTGAAGCTTTCTTT.

This clonotype was counted at least ten times. This rearrangement joins TRBV20-1 to TRBJ2-7, with 9 bases matching TRBD2. The CDR3 sequence is 13 residues long. With V trimmed by 2 bases and J by 1 base, 0 bases remained unmatched. Germline V gene data show CDR1 as DFQATT and CDR2 as SNEGSKA (reference sequence). For the CDR3, the DNA is TGCAGTGCTAGACTAGCGGGATCCTACGAGCAGTACTTC. This encodes CSARLAGSYEQYF.

In this sample, this clonotype turned up many times. The rearrangement uses TRBV20-1 and TRBJ2-3; D may be TRBD2 (5 bases). Germline lookup yields CDR1 DFQATT and CDR2 SNEGSKA (reference sequence). The CDR3 length is 16 residues. Deletions cut 0 bases from V and 0 bases from J, with 13 bases between. For the CDR3, the DNA is TGCAGTGCTAGAGATCCAAGCGGTGCTAGCACAGATACGCAGTATTTT. As protein: CSARDPSGASTDTQYF.

This clonotype was detected many times. The chain couples TRBV18 to TRBJ1-3; D unresolved. The CDR3 has 16 amino acids. V dropped 2 bases and J dropped 2 bases, with 13 bases sitting between them. CDR1 is KGHSH and CDR2 is LQKENI in the germline V gene. The CDR3 nucleotides read TGTGCCAGCTCACCAGGGGAACTCGGCGCTGGAAACACCATATATTTT. Residues: CASSPGELGAGNTIYF. Full variable domain (remainder filled in from reference TRBV18 and TRBJ1-3): NAGVMQNPRHLVRRRGQEARLRCSPMKGHSHVYWYRQLPEEGLKFMVYLQKENIIDESGMPKERFSAEFPKEGPSILRIQQVVRGDSAAYFCASSPGELGAGNTIYFGEGSWLTVV.

Many counts were recorded for this clonotype. The rearrangement uses TRBV5-1 and TRBJ1-2; 8 bases map to TRBD1. V was clipped by 2 bases and J by 8 bases; unmatched bases: 11. CDR1 and CDR2 from the germline V gene are SGHRS and YFSETQ. There are 15 residues in the CDR3. The CDR3: CASSLGAGGEYGYTF. The DNA of the CDR3 is TGCGCCAGCAGCTTAGGGGCAGGGGGCGAATACGGCTACACCTTC.